This TCR beta chain was recovered during a study of T cells in Graves' hyperthyroidism and ophthalmopathy. Whole-study results and caveats: By a 13 V-J model, ophthalmopathy was set apart from stable hyperthyroidism.

Germline CDR1 is SGDLS and CDR2 is YYNGEE. The J segment lost 5 bases and the V segment lost 0 bases, leaving 6 bases of the junction unmatched. The CDR3 has 15 residues. Exclusions: uncontrolled infection, other autoimmune disease, pregnancy, lactation. Used for diagnoses were clinical symptoms, serum thyroxine and TRAb, thyroid ultrasound and orbital computed tomography. Fresh peripheral blood, approximately 10 ml, was the source of the PBMCs. This clonotype was recorded many times. Its target is unknown. RNA transcripts yielded amplified TCR beta CDR3 regions. The HTBI set primed first-round TCR CDR3 RT-PCR. TCRdb ran MiXCR on the multiplex PCR reads and lists one entry per CDR3 protein. The table shows roughly 660,000 distinct CDR3 sequences, with approximately 15% occurring only once.

The sample taken for sequencing was blood. The receptor's source is a man aged 45 to 65 with Graves' hyperthyroidism. The genes are TRBV9 and TRBJ1-1; 8 positions agree with TRBD1. For the CDR3, the DNA is TGTGCCAGCAGCGTAGGGGCAGGGGGCTGGACTGAAGCTTTCTTT. Translated: CASSVGAGGWTEAFF.